Each of the 25 T cell receptor beta chains below was sequenced from the same sample in a study of neurological immune-mediated disorders. TCRdb re-derived calls from the 5' RACE reads in MiXCR, one entry per CDR3 protein. The table has about 46,000 distinct CDR3 sequences, about 2% seen once. Sequences were obtained from PBMCs. The origin of the receptors is a woman aged 40 to 50 with multiple sclerosis.

In its sample, this clonotype was seen many times. CDR3 in amino acids: CASSPTQGSYNEQFF. In nucleotides, the CDR3 is TGCGCCAGCAGCCCAACACAGGGCTCCTACAATGAGCAGTTCTTC. The genes are TRBV5-1 and TRBJ2-1; a possible D gene is TRBD1 (6 bases). The CDR3 spans 15 residues. Germline V lookup: CDR1 SGHRS, CDR2 YFSETQ. Between the trimmed V and J ends, which lost 4 bases and 0 bases, there was a span of 11 bases.

This clonotype was seen at least ten times. The chain couples TRBV10-2 to TRBJ1-2; TRBD1 might be the D (5 bases). Germline loops: CDR1 WSHSY, CDR2 SAAADI. The CDR3 has 15 amino acids. With 5 bases removed from V and 5 bases from J, the gap between germline ends came to 18 bases. As DNA, the CDR3 is TGCGCCAGCAGTCTGACCGGGACGGGCGAGTATGGCTACACCTTC. Its translation: CASSLTGTGEYGYTF.

This clonotype appeared many times. The chain recombines TRBV29-1 with TRBJ2-3; TRBD2 matches at 8 bases. J lost 2 bases, V lost 3 bases, and 4 bases had no gene match. This CDR3 spans 14 amino acids. The germline V gene has CDR1 SQVTM and CDR2 ANQGSEA. The CDR3 DNA is TGCAGCGTTGACCAGCGGGGGTTCACAGATACGCAGTATTTT. It translates to CSVDQRGFTDTQYF.

Many counts were recorded for this clonotype. The chain links TRBV7-9 to TRBJ2-3; no definite D call. Germline V lookup: CDR1 SEHNR, CDR2 FQNEAQ (reference sequence). CDR3 size: 13 residues. The V end lost 5 bases, the J end lost 5 bases, and 11 bases lay between the germline ends. CDR3 region: CASSRAVRDTQYF. The CDR3, as DNA: TGTGCCAGCAGCCGAGCCGTCCGAGATACGCAGTATTTT.

This clonotype was observed at least ten times. The chain links TRBV7-9 to TRBJ2-1, with 8 bases identical to TRBD1. Per germline, CDR1 SEHNR and CDR2 FQNEAQ (reference sequence). The trim removed 2 bases at V and 7 bases at J, leaving 1 base unmatched. CDR3 length equals 13 residues. CDR3 sequence (DNA): TGTGCCAGCAGCTTAACAGGGGGGAATGAGCAGTTCTTC. It specifies CASSLTGGNEQFF. Filled out from reference TRBV7-9 and TRBJ2-1, the complete variable domain reads DTGVSQNPRHKITKRGQNVTFRCDPISEHNRLYWYRQTLGQGPEFLTYFQNEAQLEKSRLLSDRFSAERPKGSFSTLEIQRTEQGDSAMYLCASSLTGGNEQFFGPGTRLTVL.

This clonotype was counted at least ten times. The chain links TRBV7-2 to TRBJ2-7; 12 nucleotides match TRBD2. CDR3 length equals 15 residues. V gave up 5 bases and J gave up 8 bases; unmatched junction bases: 10. Germline V gene lookup returns CDR1 SGHTA and CDR2 FQGNSA. This chain's CDR3 is CASSPRLAGAQKQYF. In DNA form, the CDR3 reads TGTGCCAGCAGCCCGAGACTAGCGGGGGCCCAGAAGCAGTACTTC.

This clonotype appeared many times. The rearrangement links TRBV20-1 to TRBJ2-1; 9 bases agree with TRBD2. From germline, CDR1 is DFQATT and CDR2 SNEGSKA (reference sequence). This CDR3 comprises 15 residues. V lost 0 bases, J lost 4 bases, and 4 bases stayed unmatched. The CDR3 nucleotides read TGCAGTGCTAGAGATCAAAGCGGGGGGTACAATGAGCAGTTCTTC. As protein: CSARDQSGGYNEQFF.

In its sample, this clonotype was seen many times. V gene TRBV5-1 combines with J gene TRBJ2-2; a possible D gene is TRBD1 (6 bases). CDR1 and CDR2 from the germline V gene are SGHRS and YFSETQ. This CDR3 spans 12 amino acids. Deletions cut 6 bases from V and 3 bases from J, with 6 bases between. CDR3 loop: CASNRDTGELFF. The CDR3 bases are TGCGCCAGCAACAGGGACACCGGGGAGCTGTTTTTT.

This clonotype was seen at least ten times. The chain is built from TRBV7-9 and TRBJ2-7, with TRBD1 matching over 8 bases. Germline V gives CDR1 SEHNR, CDR2 FQNEAQ (reference sequence). The V gene end was trimmed by 5 bases and the J gene end by 2 bases; junction bases not matched to a gene: 5. CDR3 size: 14 residues. The DNA of the CDR3 is TGTGCCAGCAGCCCGGACAGGGCCACCTACGAGCAGTACTTC. It specifies CASSPDRATYEQYF.

This clonotype was seen at least ten times. The chain is built from TRBV10-3 and TRBJ2-2, with 8 positions matching TRBD1. The J segment lost 0 bases and the V segment lost 4 bases, leaving 7 bases of the junction unmatched. The CDR3 covers 17 residues. CDR1 is ENHRY, CDR2 SYGVKD, per germline. The CDR3 is CAISVSTGAPNTGELFF. CDR3 bases: TGTGCCATCAGTGTATCGACAGGGGCGCCGAACACCGGGGAGCTGTTTTTT.

This clonotype has at least ten counts. The rearrangement joins TRBV7-9 to TRBJ2-7, with TRBD2 as a possible D gene (5 bases). CDR1 is SEHNR, CDR2 FQNEAQ, per germline (reference sequence). CDR3 size: 12 residues. V gave up 4 bases and J gave up 7 bases, with 11 bases separating them. The CDR3 spells CASSSGIGEQYF. In DNA, the CDR3 is TGTGCCAGCAGCTCGGGAATAGGGGAGCAGTACTTC.

This clonotype was counted at least ten times. J is TRBJ1-5 and V is TRBV10-3; D remains ambiguous. The CDR3 runs 13 residues. Germline V lookup: CDR1 ENHRY, CDR2 SYGVKD. The germline V and J ends were trimmed by 10 bases and 0 bases, with 10 bases remaining between them. The CDR3 DNA is TGTGCCACCTCGGGATATAGCAATCAGCCCCAGCATTTT. Protein sequence: CATSGYSNQPQHF.

The sample holds many counts of this clonotype. J is TRBJ1-6 and V is TRBV5-1; D is perhaps TRBD1 (6 bases). This CDR3 region has 14 residues. The V end was cut by 1 base, the J end by 8 bases, with 10 bases between. Germline lookup yields CDR1 SGHRS and CDR2 YFSETQ. The CDR3 here is CASSLRGGDSPLHF. The CDR3 nucleotides are TGCGCCAGCAGCTTGAGGGGGGGAGATTCACCCCTCCACTTT.

This clonotype was recorded many times. The chain combines TRBV20-1 with TRBJ1-4; D call uncertain. This CDR3 is 13 amino acids long. V shed 6 bases and J shed 0 bases, with 8 bases lying between them. Germline V lookup: CDR1 DFQATT, CDR2 SNEGSKA (reference sequence). The CDR3 loop reads CSALTATNEKLFF. Written as DNA, the CDR3 is TGCAGTGCACTAACTGCAACTAATGAAAAACTGTTTTTT.

This clonotype has a count of ten or more. The chain joins TRBV6-5 to TRBJ2-1; D is possibly TRBD1 (6 bases). V was shortened by 10 bases and J by 1 base, with 14 bases between the two germline ends. The CDR3 runs to 14 residues. The germline V gene has CDR1 MNHEY and CDR2 SVGAGI. CDR3 in amino acids: CATLQGPSYNEQFF. The CDR3 region has the DNA TGTGCCACCCTACAGGGACCATCCTACAATGAGCAGTTCTTC.

This clonotype was observed many times. The chain joins TRBV20-1 to TRBJ2-7; 10 bases match TRBD1. The CDR3 is 14 residues long. Germline lookup yields CDR1 DFQATT and CDR2 SNEGSKA (reference sequence). The trim removed 6 bases at V and 4 bases at J, leaving 9 bases unmatched. The DNA of the CDR3 is TGCAGTGCAACCCCCGGGACAGGGGCATACGAGCAGTACTTC. Amino acids: CSATPGTGAYEQYF.

This clonotype has a count of ten or more. CDR3 DNA: TGCGCCAGCAGCAGATCGACTAGGAGCTCCTACGAGCAGTACTTC. Translating gives CASSRSTRSSYEQYF. V and J are TRBV4-1 and TRBJ2-7, with D possibly matching TRBD2 (6 bases). This CDR3 has 15 residues. Trimming removed 5 bases from V and 0 bases from J, with 14 bases in between. Looked up from germline, CDR1 is MGHRA and CDR2 is YSYEKL.

This clonotype was observed many times. The CDR3 nucleotides are TGCAGTGCTAGAGAGGTCGGTAATTCACCCCTCCACTTT. This encodes CSAREVGNSPLHF. This chain connects TRBV20-1 to TRBJ1-6; D is uncertain. Trimming took off 0 bases at V and 6 bases at J, with 6 bases between the two ends. Germline CDR1 DFQATT, CDR2 SNEGSKA (reference sequence). The length of the CDR3 is 13 residues.

This clonotype occurred many times. The chain is built from TRBV20-1 and TRBJ2-3; TRBD2 matches at 15 bases. CDR1 DFQATT and CDR2 SNEGSKA come from the germline V gene (reference sequence). This CDR3 has 17 amino acids. The V and J ends lost 0 bases and 4 bases, in that order; junction bases with no gene match: 5. The CDR3 bases are TGCAGTGCTAGAGATCTCCGGACTAGCGGGGGGGCAGATACGCAGTATTTT. It codes for CSARDLRTSGGADTQYF.

Many counts were recorded for this clonotype. The V and J genes are TRBV7-2 and TRBJ2-3; 12 bases match TRBD2. The germline V gene has CDR1 SGHTA and CDR2 FQGNSA. The CDR3 is 12 amino acids. V was pared by 6 bases and J by 13 bases, with 5 bases of the junction left unmatched. CDR3 nucleotide sequence: TGTGCCAGCAGTTCTAGCGGGGGGGTCGAGTATTTT. As protein: CASSSSGGVEYF. Together with reference TRBV7-2 and TRBJ2-3, the CDR3 gives the full variable domain: GAGVSQSPSNKVTEKGKDVELRCDPISGHTALYWYRQSLGQGLEFLIYFQGNSAPDKSGLPSDRFSAERTGGSVSTLTIQRTQQEDSAVYLCASSSSGGVEYFGPGTRLTVL.

This clonotype was seen ten or more times. The V and J genes are TRBV15 and TRBJ1-2; D call uncertain. Looked up from germline, CDR1 is LNHNV and CDR2 is YYDKDF (reference sequence). The length of the CDR3 is 16 residues. V was cut by 2 bases and J by 5 bases, with 18 bases left in between. The chain's CDR3 is CATSRRRVDSLYGYTF. In nucleotides, the CDR3 is TGTGCCACCAGCAGAAGGAGGGTGGATTCCCTGTATGGCTACACCTTC.

This clonotype was seen many times. The DNA for the CDR3 is TGTGCCAGCAGCCACCGTGACAGGGTGGGGGGCTACACCTTC. Translated: CASSHRDRVGGYTF. This chain uses TRBV7-2 with TRBJ1-2; 7 bases align to TRBD1. After removal of 5 bases from V and 8 bases from J, the junction contained 11 bases not matched to a gene. The CDR3 covers 14 residues. Germline-derived CDR1 and CDR2 are SGHTA and FQGNSA.

This clonotype has ten or more counts. The chain joins TRBV20-1 to TRBJ2-7; tentatively, D is TRBD2 (6 bases). This CDR3 is built from 13 residues. V lost 6 bases and J lost 3, with 15 bases in between. The germline V gene has CDR1 DFQATT and CDR2 SNEGSKA (reference sequence). DNA for the CDR3: TGCAGTGCGGGAGGCCTAGCCGGCTACGAGCAGTACTTC. This gives the protein CSAGGLAGYEQYF.

This clonotype was detected many times. The V and J genes are TRBV7-2 and TRBJ2-5; the match to TRBD1 covers 7 bases. This CDR3 region has 15 residues. Unmatched junction bases numbered 10, after V lost 5 bases and J lost 4 bases. Germline lookup yields CDR1 SGHTA and CDR2 FQGNSA. This CDR3 reads CASSAPSRGLETQYF. In nucleotides, the CDR3 is TGTGCCAGCAGCGCTCCTTCCAGGGGGTTAGAGACCCAGTACTTC.

Details on this clonotype: A much larger clone lies one base from this, so it may be a read error. The conserved phenylalanine or tryptophan normally closing the CDR3 is absent here, so this likely arose from a read error. This chain links TRBV10-3 with TRBJ2-7, with TRBD2 as a possible D gene (5 bases). Germline CDR1 reads ENHRY; CDR2 reads SYGVKD. The CDR3 loop spans 12 amino acids. V lost 5 bases and J lost 5, with 10 bases in between. The CDR3 bases are TGTGCCATCAGTCTTAAGGAGGACGAGCAGTACTGC. Its translation: CAISLKEDEQYC.